This T cell receptor beta chain is drawn from a study of cytomegalovirus exposure and HLA in healthy donors. The study ran its PCR with 60 Vbeta and 13 Jbeta primers. The assay was immunoSEQ multiplex PCR, and TCRdb's table has in-frame clones only and misses some. The data show about 180,000 clones, roughly 70% seen once. V was pared by 2 bases and J by 7 bases, with 12 bases of the junction left unmatched. This CDR3 is 16 amino acids long. The germline V gene has CDR1 GTSNPN and CDR2 SVGIG (reference sequence). This sequence was found in a male donor in good health and CMV-seronegative. Sequenced material: PBMCs. This chain connects TRBV30 to TRBJ1-5, with 9 positions matching TRBD1. The CDR3 here is CAWSPPGQGDGQPQHF. CDR3 sequence (DNA): TGTGCCTGGAGTCCTCCGGGACAGGGCGATGGGCAGCCCCAGCATTTT. The full variable domain, with the rest looked up from reference TRBV30 and TRBJ1-5, is SQTIHQWPATLVQPVGSPLSLECTVEGTSNPNLYWYRQAAGRGLQLLFYSVGIGQISSEVPQNLSASRPQDRQFILSSKKLLLSDSGFYLCAWSPPGQGDGQPQHFGDGTRLSIL.